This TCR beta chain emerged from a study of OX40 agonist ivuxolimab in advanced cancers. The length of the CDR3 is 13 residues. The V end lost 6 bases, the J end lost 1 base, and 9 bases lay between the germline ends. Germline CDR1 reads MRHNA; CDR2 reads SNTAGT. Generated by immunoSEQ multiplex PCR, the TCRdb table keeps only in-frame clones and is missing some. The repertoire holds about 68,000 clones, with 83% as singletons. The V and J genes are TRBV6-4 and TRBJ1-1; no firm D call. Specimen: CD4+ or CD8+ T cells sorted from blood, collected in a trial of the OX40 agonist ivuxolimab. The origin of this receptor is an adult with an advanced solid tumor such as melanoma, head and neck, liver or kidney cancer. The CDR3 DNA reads TGTGCCAGCAGGAAGGAGGAGAACACTGAAGCTTTCTTT. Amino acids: CASRKEENTEAFF.